A selection of T cell receptor beta chains follows, all from one sample in a study of molecular identifiers for immune sequencing clone quantification. TCRdb used MiXCR to reprocess the PCR reads, holding one entry per CDR3 protein. The sample lists about 86,000 distinct CDR3 sequences, roughly 25% occurring once. The sequencing input was naive CD8+ T cells from blood, with Jurkat cell RNA spiked in. These receptors were obtained from a human donor in good health. Some libraries in this study had Jurkat cell RNA spiked in. The CDR3 runs from the conserved cysteine through the conserved F or W. Each record gives: V gene, clone size, J gene, D gene, CDR3 protein, CDR3 DNA. The D gene is left open where the match is weak. A row's size may be missing; if present it is once, few, many or a size class.

V: TRBV19
size: few
J: TRBJ2-1
D: TRBD1
CDR3: CASQTGTRSYNEQFF
DNA: TGTGCCAGTCAGACAGGGACGCGCTCCTACAATGAGCAGTTCTTC

V: TRBV5-1
size: .
J: TRBJ2-7
D: TRBD1
CDR3: CASSWTSGQGYSYEQYF
DNA: TGCGCCAGCAGCTGGACCTCCGGACAGGGGTACTCCTACGAGCAGTACTTC

V: TRBV7-9
size: few
J: TRBJ1-4
D: .
CDR3: CASSSSGDTNEKLFF
DNA: TGTGCCAGCAGCTCTTCAGGGGATACTAATGAAAAACTGTTTTTT

V: TRBV12-3/TRBV12-4
size: .
J: TRBJ1-5
D: .
CDR3: CASSLAGNSNQPQHF
DNA: TGTGCCAGCAGTTTGGCAGGGAATAGCAATCAGCCCCAGCATTTT

V: TRBV7-9
size: many
J: TRBJ2-7
D: TRBD1
CDR3: CASSPFGTGTYEQYF
DNA: TGTGCCAGCAGTCCGTTCGGGACAGGGACGTACGAGCAGTACTTC

V: TRBV4-1
size: .
J: TRBJ2-1
D: .
CDR3: CASSQERGGANNEQFF
DNA: TGCGCCAGCAGCCAAGAGCGAGGGGGGGCCAACAATGAGCAGTTCTTC

V: TRBV29-1
size: many
J: TRBJ2-1
D: TRBD2
CDR3: CSVLWYLTSGRAGNEQFF
DNA: TGCAGCGTTTTGTGGTACTTGACTAGCGGGAGGGCGGGCAATGAGCAGTTCTTC

V: TRBV18
size: .
J: TRBJ1-5
D: .
CDR3: CASSPTAGRVGNQPQHF
DNA: TGTGCCAGCTCACCTACGGCTGGCAGGGTAGGCAATCAGCCCCAGCATTTT

V: TRBV7-9
size: few
J: TRBJ2-1
D: .
CDR3: CASSLFQGPINEQFF
DNA: TGTGCCAGCAGCTTGTTCCAGGGTCCGATCAATGAGCAGTTCTTC

V: TRBV5-1
size: many
J: TRBJ2-7
D: .
CDR3: CASSTGEYEQYF
DNA: TGCGCCAGCAGCACGGGGGAATACGAGCAGTACTTC

V: TRBV10-3
size: .
J: TRBJ1-1
D: .
CDR3: CAISEMGTEAFF
DNA: TGTGCCATCAGTGAGATGGGTACTGAAGCTTTCTTT

V: TRBV29-1
size: many
J: TRBJ1-2
D: .
CDR3: CSVEVETYGYTF
DNA: TGCAGCGTTGAGGTGGAGACATATGGCTACACCTTC

V: TRBV29-1
size: many
J: TRBJ2-4
D: .
CDR3: CSVEVRTENIQYF
DNA: TGCAGCGTTGAAGTTCGTACAGAAAACATTCAGTACTTC

V: TRBV27
size: many
J: TRBJ1-4
D: .
CDR3: CASRSGWGATEKLFF
DNA: TGTGCCAGCAGGTCAGGTTGGGGGGCCACAGAAAAACTGTTTTTT

V: TRBV3-1
size: few
J: TRBJ2-7
D: .
CDR3: CASSPPWGLAVYEQYF
DNA: TGTGCCAGCAGCCCCCCTTGGGGGCTAGCTGTCTACGAGCAGTACTTC

V: TRBV20-1
size: .
J: TRBJ2-2
D: TRBD1
CDR3: CSAINRDRVITNTGEPFF
DNA: TGCAGTGCTATAAACCGGGACAGGGTAATTACGAACACCGGGGAGCCGTTTTTT

V: TRBV5-6
size: many
J: TRBJ1-2
D: .
CDR3: CASSLRRGSYGYTF
DNA: TGTGCCAGCAGCTTGCGGAGGGGGAGCTATGGCTACACCTTC

V: TRBV7-9
size: few
J: TRBJ2-7
D: .
CDR3: CASSDEGHEQYF
DNA: TGTGCCAGCAGCGATGAGGGACACGAGCAGTACTTC

V: TRBV3-1
size: many
J: TRBJ2-5
D: .
CDR3: CASSQPNQETQYF
DNA: TGTGCCAGCAGCCAACCGAATCAAGAGACCCAGTACTTC

V: TRBV24-1
size: many
J: TRBJ2-1
D: TRBD1
CDR3: CATSDPTGGFEQFF
DNA: TGTGCCACCAGTGACCCGACAGGGGGCTTTGAGCAGTTCTTC

V: TRBV27
size: few
J: TRBJ2-1
D: TRBD2
CDR3: CASSLSGGPYNEQFF
DNA: TGTGCCAGCAGTTTAAGCGGGGGTCCCTACAATGAGCAGTTCTTC

V: TRBV7-9
size: few
J: TRBJ2-1
D: .
CDR3: CASSDRGASPYNEQFF
DNA: TGTGCCAGCAGCGATAGGGGAGCCAGCCCCTACAATGAGCAGTTCTTC